This record covers a single T cell receptor (beta chain). TCRdb used MiXCR to reprocess the PCR reads, holding one entry per CDR3 protein. The sample records 300,000 to 400,000 distinct CDR3 sequences, around 21% being singletons. The CDR3 has 16 amino acids. The ends lost 0 bases at V and 4 bases at J; junction bases unmatched: 9. Looked up from germline, CDR1 is ENHRY and CDR2 is SYGVKD. This entry is derived from a study of molecular identifiers for immune sequencing clone quantification. The chain recombines TRBV10-3 with TRBJ2-7; TRBD2 agrees at 7 bases. The material sequenced was naive CD8+ T cells from blood, with Jurkat cell RNA spiked in. Stated subset: FACS-sorted CD8+CD4-CCR7+CD45RA+ naive T cells. This sequence was found in a human donor in good health. Some libraries in this study had Jurkat cell RNA spiked in. CDR3 bases: TGTGCCATCAGTGAGTCGAATAGGCTAGCGGTTTACGAGCAGTACTTC. Its translation is CAISESNRLAVYEQYF.